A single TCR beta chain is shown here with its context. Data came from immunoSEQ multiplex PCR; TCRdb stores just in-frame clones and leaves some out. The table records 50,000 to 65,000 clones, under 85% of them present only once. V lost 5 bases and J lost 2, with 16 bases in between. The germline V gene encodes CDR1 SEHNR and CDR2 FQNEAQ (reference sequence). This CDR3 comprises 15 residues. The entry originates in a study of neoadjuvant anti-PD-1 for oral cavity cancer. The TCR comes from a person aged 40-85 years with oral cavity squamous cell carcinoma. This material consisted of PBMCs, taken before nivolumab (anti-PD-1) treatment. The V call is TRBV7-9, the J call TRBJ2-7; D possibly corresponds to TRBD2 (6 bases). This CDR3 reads CASSHLMGGAYEQYF. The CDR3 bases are TGTGCCAGCAGCCATCTCATGGGGGGAGCCTACGAGCAGTACTTC.